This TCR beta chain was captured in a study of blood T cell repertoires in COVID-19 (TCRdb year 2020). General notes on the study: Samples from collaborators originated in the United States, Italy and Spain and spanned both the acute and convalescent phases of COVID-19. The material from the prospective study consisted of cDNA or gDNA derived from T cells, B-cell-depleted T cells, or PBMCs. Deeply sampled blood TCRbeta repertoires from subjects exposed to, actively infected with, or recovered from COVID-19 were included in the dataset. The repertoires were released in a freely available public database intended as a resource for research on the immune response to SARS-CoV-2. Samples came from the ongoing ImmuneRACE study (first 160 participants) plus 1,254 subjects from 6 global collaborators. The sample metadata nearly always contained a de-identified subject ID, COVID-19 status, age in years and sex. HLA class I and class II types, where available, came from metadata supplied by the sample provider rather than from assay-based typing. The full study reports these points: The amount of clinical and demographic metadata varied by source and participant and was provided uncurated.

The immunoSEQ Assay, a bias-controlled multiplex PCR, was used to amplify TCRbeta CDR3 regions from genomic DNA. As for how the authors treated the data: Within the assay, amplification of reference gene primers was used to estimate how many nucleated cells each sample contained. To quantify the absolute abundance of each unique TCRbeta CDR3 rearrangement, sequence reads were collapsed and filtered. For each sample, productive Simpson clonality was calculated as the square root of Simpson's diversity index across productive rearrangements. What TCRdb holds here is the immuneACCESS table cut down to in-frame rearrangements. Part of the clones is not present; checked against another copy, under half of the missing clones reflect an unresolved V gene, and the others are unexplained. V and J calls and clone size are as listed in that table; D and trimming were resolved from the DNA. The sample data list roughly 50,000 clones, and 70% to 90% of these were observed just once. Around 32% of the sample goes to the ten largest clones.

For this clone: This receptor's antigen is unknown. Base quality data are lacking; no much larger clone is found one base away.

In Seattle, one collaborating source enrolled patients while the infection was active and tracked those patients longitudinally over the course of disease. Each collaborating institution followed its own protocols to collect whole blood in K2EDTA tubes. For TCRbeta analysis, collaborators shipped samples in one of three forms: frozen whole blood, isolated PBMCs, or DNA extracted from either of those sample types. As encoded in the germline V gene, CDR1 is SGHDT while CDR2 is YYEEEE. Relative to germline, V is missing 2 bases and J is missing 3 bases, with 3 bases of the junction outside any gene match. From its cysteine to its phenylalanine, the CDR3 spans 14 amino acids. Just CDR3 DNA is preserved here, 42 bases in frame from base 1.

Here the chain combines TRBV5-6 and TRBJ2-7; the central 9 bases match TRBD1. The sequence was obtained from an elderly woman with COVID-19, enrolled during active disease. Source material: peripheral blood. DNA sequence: TGTGCCAGCAGCTTACAGGGGGCTAACTACGAGCAGTACTTC. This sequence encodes CASSLQGANYEQYF.